This section outlines one TCR beta chain sequence together with its context. Using immunoSEQ multiplex PCR, the repertoire was profiled, and TCRdb retains in-frame clones only, with some absent. The sample lists around 7,500 clones, about 98% occurring once. The record originates from a study of naive CD8 T cells in extremely preterm neonates. The CDR3 contains 11 residues. V gave up 6 bases and J gave up 3 bases, with 8 bases separating them. Germline V CDR1 and CDR2: DFQATT, SNEGSKA (reference sequence). Deliveries were elective term cesareans at roughly 35-43 weeks, with no labor or membrane rupture.

V is TRBV20-1 and J is TRBJ1-2, with D hard to call. The sequence was collected from a newborn in good health. Sequencing used naive CD8+ T cells from cord blood. The CDR3 region has the DNA TGCAGTGCCCCAGCGGACTATGGCTACACCTTC. This codes for CSAPADYGYTF.